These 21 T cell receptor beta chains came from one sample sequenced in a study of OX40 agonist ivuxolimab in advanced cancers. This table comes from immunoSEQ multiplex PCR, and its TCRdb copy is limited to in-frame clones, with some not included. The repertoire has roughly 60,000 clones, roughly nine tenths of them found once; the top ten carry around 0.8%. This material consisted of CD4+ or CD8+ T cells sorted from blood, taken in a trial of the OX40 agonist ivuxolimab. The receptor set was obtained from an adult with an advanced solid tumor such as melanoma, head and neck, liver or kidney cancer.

CDR3: CASSDGLAQEETQYF. The CDR3 region has the DNA TGTGCCAGCAGTGATGGATTAGCGCAAGAGGAGACCCAGTACTTC. The chain is built from TRBV2 and TRBJ2-5; the D gene is possibly TRBD2 (5 bases). V was shortened by 3 bases and J by 5 bases, with 16 bases between the two germline ends. The CDR3 extends over 15 amino acids. The V gene's germline CDR1 is SNHLY and CDR2 FYNNEI. The whole variable domain, filled in from reference TRBV2 and TRBJ2-5, reads EPEVTQTPSHQVTQMGQEVILRCVPISNHLYFYWYRQILGQKVEFLVSFYNNEISEKSEIFDDQFSVERPDGSNFTLKIRSTKLEDSAMYFCASSDGLAQEETQYFGPGTRLLVL.

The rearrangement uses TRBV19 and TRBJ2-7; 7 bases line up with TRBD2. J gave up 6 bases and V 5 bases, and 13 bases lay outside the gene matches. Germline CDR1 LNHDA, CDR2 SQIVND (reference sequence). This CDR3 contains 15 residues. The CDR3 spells CASSVTSSQRLEQYF. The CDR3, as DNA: TGTGCCAGTAGTGTGACTAGCTCCCAAAGACTCGAGCAGTACTTC.

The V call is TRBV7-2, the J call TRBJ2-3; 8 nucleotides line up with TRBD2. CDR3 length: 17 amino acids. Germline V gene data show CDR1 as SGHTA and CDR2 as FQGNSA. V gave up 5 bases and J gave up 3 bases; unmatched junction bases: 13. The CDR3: CASSLRGTSEGTDTQYF. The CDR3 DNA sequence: TGTGCCAGCAGCCTGAGAGGGACTAGTGAGGGGACAGATACGCAGTATTTT.

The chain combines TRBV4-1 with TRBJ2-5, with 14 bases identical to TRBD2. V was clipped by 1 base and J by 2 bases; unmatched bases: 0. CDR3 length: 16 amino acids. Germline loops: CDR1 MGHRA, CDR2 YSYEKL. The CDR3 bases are TGCGCCAGCAGCCAAGGACTAGCGGGGGGGCAAGAGACCCAGTACTTC. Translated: CASSQGLAGGQETQYF.

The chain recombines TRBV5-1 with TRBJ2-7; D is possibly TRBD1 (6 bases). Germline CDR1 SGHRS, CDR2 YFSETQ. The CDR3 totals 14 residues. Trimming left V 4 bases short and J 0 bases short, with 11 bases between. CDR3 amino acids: CASSRDTSSYEQYF. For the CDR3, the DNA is TGCGCCAGCAGCCGGGACACCTCCTCCTACGAGCAGTACTTC.

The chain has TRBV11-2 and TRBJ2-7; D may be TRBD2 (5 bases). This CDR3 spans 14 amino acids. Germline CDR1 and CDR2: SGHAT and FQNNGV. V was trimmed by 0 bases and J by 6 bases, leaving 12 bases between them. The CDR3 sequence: CASSLEWASIEQYF. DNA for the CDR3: TGTGCCAGCAGCTTAGAGTGGGCTAGCATCGAGCAGTACTTC.

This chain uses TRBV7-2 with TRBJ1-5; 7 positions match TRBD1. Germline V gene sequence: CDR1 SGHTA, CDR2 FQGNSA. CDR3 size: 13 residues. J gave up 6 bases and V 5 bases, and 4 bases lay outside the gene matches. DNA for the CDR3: TGTGCCAGCAGCCCGACAGGGACTCAGCCCCAGCATTTT. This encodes CASSPTGTQPQHF.

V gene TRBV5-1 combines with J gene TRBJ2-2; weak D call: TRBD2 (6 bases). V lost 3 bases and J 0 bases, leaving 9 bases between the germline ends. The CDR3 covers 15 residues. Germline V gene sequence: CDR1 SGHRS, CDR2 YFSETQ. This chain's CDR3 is CASSSAGPNTGELFF. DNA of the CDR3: TGCGCCAGCAGCTCAGCGGGCCCGAACACCGGGGAGCTGTTTTTT.

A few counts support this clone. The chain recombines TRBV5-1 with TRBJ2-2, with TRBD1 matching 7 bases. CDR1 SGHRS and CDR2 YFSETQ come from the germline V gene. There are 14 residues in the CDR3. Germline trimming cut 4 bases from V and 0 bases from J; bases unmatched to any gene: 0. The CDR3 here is CASSGTANTGELFF. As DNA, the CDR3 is TGCGCCAGCAGCGGGACAGCGAACACCGGGGAGCTGTTTTTT.

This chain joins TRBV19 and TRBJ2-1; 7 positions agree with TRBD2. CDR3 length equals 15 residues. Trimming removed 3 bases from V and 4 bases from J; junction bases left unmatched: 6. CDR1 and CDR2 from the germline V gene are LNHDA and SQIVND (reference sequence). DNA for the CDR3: TGTGCCAGTAGTATTCCCCTAGCGGCGTACAATGAGCAGTTCTTC. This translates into CASSIPLAAYNEQFF.

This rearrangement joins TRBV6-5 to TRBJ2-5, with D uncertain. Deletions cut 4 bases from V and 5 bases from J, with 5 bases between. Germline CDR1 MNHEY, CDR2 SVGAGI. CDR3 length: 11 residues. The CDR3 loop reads CASSFAETQYF. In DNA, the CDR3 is TGTGCCAGCAGTTTTGCGGAGACCCAGTACTTC.

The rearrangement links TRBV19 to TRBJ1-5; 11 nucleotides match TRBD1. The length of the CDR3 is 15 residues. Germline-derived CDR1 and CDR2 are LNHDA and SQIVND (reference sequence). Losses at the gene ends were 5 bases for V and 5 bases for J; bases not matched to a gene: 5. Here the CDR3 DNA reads TGTGCCAGTAGTTCCGGGACAGGGGGAGATCAGCCCCAGCATTTT. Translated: CASSSGTGGDQPQHF. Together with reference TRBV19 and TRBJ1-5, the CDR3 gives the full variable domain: DGGITQSPKYLFRKEGQNVTLSCEQNLNHDAMYWYRQDPGQGLRLIYYSQIVNDFQKGDIAEGYSVSREKKESFPLTVTSAQKNPTAFYLCASSSGTGGDQPQHFGDGTRLSIL.

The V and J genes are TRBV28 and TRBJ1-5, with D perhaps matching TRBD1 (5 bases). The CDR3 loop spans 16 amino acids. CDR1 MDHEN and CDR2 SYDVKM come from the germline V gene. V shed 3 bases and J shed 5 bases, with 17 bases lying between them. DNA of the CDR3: TGTGCCAGCAGTTTTGGACACACGGGATCTCATCAGCCCCAGCATTTT. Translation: CASSFGHTGSHQPQHF.

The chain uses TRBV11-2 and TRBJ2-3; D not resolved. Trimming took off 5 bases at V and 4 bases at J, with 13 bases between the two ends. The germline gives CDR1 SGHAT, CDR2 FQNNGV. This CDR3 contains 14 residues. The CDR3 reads CASSVGLRADTQYF. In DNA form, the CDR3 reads TGTGCCAGCAGCGTCGGCCTTAGAGCAGATACGCAGTATTTT. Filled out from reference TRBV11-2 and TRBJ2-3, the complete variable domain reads EAGVAQSPRYKIIEKRQSVAFWCNPISGHATLYWYQQILGQGPKLLIQFQNNGVVDDSQLPKDRFSAERLKGVDSTLKIQPAKLEDSAVYLCASSVGLRADTQYFGPGTRLTVL.

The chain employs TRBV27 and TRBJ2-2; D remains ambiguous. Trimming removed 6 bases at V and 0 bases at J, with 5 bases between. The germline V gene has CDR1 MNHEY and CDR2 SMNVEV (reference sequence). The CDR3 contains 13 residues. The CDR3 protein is CASRVTNTGELFF. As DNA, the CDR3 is TGTGCCAGCAGGGTTACGAACACCGGGGAGCTGTTTTTT.

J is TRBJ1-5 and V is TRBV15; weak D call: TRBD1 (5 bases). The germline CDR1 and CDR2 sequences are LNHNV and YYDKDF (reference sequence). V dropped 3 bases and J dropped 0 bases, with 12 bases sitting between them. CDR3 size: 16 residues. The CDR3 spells CATSSQQGHSNQPQHF. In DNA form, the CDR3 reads TGTGCCACCAGCAGCCAACAAGGACATAGCAATCAGCCCCAGCATTTT.

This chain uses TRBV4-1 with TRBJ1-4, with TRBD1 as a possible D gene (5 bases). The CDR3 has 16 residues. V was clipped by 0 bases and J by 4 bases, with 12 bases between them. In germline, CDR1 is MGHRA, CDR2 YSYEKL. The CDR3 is CASSQDGDPNNEKLFF. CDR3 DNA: TGCGCCAGCAGCCAAGACGGGGACCCTAATAATGAAAAACTGTTTTTT.

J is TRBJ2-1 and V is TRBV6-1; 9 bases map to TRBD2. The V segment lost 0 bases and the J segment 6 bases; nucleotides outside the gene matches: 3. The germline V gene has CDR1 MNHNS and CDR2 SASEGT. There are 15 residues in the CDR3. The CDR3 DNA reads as TGTGCCAGCAGTGAAGCGGGCGGGGGGGCCAATGAGCAGTTCTTC. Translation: CASSEAGGGANEQFF.

CDR3 residues: CASSQGVKTGSGNTIYF. In DNA, the CDR3 is TGCGCCAGCAGCCAAGGGGTCAAAACTGGCTCTGGAAACACCATATATTTT. The chain uses TRBV4-1 and TRBJ1-3; D not certain. Per the germline V gene, CDR1 is MGHRA and CDR2 is YSYEKL. With 1 base removed from V and 0 bases from J, the gap between germline ends came to 13 bases. CDR3 length equals 17 residues.

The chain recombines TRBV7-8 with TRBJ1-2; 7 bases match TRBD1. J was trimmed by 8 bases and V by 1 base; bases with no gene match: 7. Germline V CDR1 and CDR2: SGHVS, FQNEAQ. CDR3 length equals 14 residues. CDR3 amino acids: CASSLEGGSSGYTF. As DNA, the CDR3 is TGTGCCAGCAGCTTAGAAGGGGGCTCGAGCGGCTACACCTTC.

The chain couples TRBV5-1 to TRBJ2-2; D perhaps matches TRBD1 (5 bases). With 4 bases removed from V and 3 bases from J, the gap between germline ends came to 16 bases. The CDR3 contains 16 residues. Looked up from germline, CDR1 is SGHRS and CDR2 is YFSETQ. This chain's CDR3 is CASSPRPLGDTGELFF. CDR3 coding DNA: TGCGCCAGCAGCCCAAGACCCTTAGGGGACACCGGGGAGCTGTTTTTT. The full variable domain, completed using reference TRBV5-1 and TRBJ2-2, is KAGVTQTPRYLIKTRGQQVTLSCSPISGHRSVSWYQQTPGQGLQFLFEYFSETQRNKGNFPGRFSGRQFSNSRSEMNVSTLELGDSALYLCASSPRPLGDTGELFFGEGSRLTVL.